The next 26 T cell receptor beta chains were all read from a single sample in a study of cytomegalovirus exposure and HLA in healthy donors. The PCR was carried out with 60 Vbeta primers and 13 Jbeta primers. The method was immunoSEQ multiplex PCR; TCRdb's version includes in-frame clones alone and lacks a portion of them. Of about 93,000 clones listed, just over 75% are singletons. The sequenced sample consisted of PBMCs. Receptors originate from a man between 25 and 39 years old in good health and CMV-seronegative.

This clone occurred a few times. This chain joins TRBV9 and TRBJ2-2, with TRBD2 matching 8 bases. V trimming: 4 bases; J trimming: 4 bases; junction bases outside the gene matches: 6. From germline, CDR1 is SGDLS and CDR2 YYNGEE. The CDR3 is 15 amino acids. This CDR3 reads CASSLTGTSTGELFF. CDR3 sequence (DNA): TGTGCCAGCAGCCTAACCGGGACTAGCACCGGGGAGCTGTTTTTT. The entire variable domain, with the rest obtained from reference TRBV9 and TRBJ2-2, is as follows: DSGVTQTPKHLITATGQRVTLRCSPRSGDLSVYWYQQSLDQGLQFLIQYYNGEERAKGNILERFSAQQFPDLHSELNLSSLELGDSALYFCASSLTGTSTGELFFGEGSRLTVL.

The V call is TRBV7-3, the J call TRBJ2-2; D is undetermined. Germline assignment: CDR1 SGHTA and CDR2 FQGTGA. V lost 0 bases and J 0 bases, leaving 11 bases between the germline ends. This CDR3 has 17 residues. The CDR3 nucleotides are TGTGCCAGCAGCTTAACGAGAGACACTGCGAACACCGGGGAGCTGTTTTTT. It yields the protein CASSLTRDTANTGELFF.

The rearrangement links TRBV27 to TRBJ2-3, with 7 bases aligning to TRBD1. Germline values: CDR1 MNHEY, CDR2 SMNVEV (reference sequence). V dropped 7 bases and J dropped 0; count of bases not matched to a gene: 13. CDR3 size: 17 residues. CDR3 residues: CASTSWRTGSSTDTQYF. CDR3 nucleotide sequence: TGTGCCAGCACTTCCTGGAGGACAGGTTCTAGCACAGATACGCAGTATTTT.

This chain connects TRBV18 to TRBJ2-1; the D is unclear. Trimming left V 0 bases short and J 3 bases short, with 6 bases between. The CDR3 is 14 amino acids. The germline V gene encodes CDR1 KGHSH and CDR2 LQKENI. The CDR3 region has the DNA TGTGCCAGCTCACCACCTATAGACTACAATGAGCAGTTCTTC. Protein product: CASSPPIDYNEQFF.

This clone was seen only once. As DNA, the CDR3 is TGTGCCAGCAGTGCACATAGCGGGTACACAGATACGCAGTATTTT. This encodes CASSAHSGYTDTQYF. The V gene is TRBV6-1, the J gene TRBJ2-3, with 7 bases matching TRBD2. Per the germline V gene, CDR1 is MNHNS and CDR2 is SASEGT. V shed 4 bases and J 2 bases; nucleotides not matched to a gene: 6. The CDR3 is 15 residues long.

The rearrangement links TRBV7-2 to TRBJ2-1, with D maybe TRBD2 (6 bases). The V end was cut by 1 base, the J end by 4 bases, with 11 bases between. This CDR3 contains 15 residues. Germline V gives CDR1 SGHTA, CDR2 FQGNSA. The CDR3 region has the DNA TGTGCCAGCAGCTTAGGTCTGGGGGGTTACAATGAGCAGTTCTTC. Amino acids: CASSLGLGGYNEQFF.

The CDR3 DNA reads as TGCGCCAGCAGCTTAACAAGGGGAACCACCAATGAGCAGTTCTTC. Translating gives CASSLTRGTTNEQFF. This chain connects TRBV5-1 to TRBJ2-1; tentative D call: TRBD1 (5 bases). The CDR3 spans 15 residues. V gave up 2 bases and J gave up 6 bases, with 15 bases separating them. CDR1 is SGHRS and CDR2 is YFSETQ in the germline V gene.

This clone was seen more than once but under ten times. The rearrangement uses TRBV4-3 and TRBJ1-1; possibly TRBD1 for D (5 bases). Germline values: CDR1 LGHNA, CDR2 YSLEER. Trimming stripped 4 bases from V and 1 base from J, with 10 bases between. The CDR3 runs to 14 residues. The CDR3 protein is CASSLGGTNTEAFF. DNA of the CDR3: TGCGCCAGCAGCCTCGGGGGGACGAACACTGAAGCTTTCTTT.

The V and J genes are TRBV27 and TRBJ1-2, with 7 bases identical to TRBD1. This CDR3 contains 13 residues. Germline V lookup: CDR1 MNHEY, CDR2 SMNVEV (reference sequence). The ends lost 5 bases at V and 6 bases at J; junction bases unmatched: 6. The CDR3 protein is CASSPRGVHGYTF. The CDR3 region has the DNA TGTGCCAGCAGTCCCAGGGGGGTACATGGCTACACCTTC.

The chain links TRBV9 to TRBJ1-3; 10 nucleotides match TRBD1. The CDR3 consists of 15 residues. V trimming: 4 bases; J trimming: 2 bases; junction bases outside the gene matches: 3. The germline V gene encodes CDR1 SGDLS and CDR2 YYNGEE. This CDR3 is CASSMDRGTGNTIYF. CDR3 DNA sequence: TGTGCCAGCAGCATGGACAGGGGGACTGGAAACACCATATATTTT.

V is TRBV4-2 and J is TRBJ1-1; D call uncertain. Germline V CDR1 and CDR2: LGHNA, YNFKEQ. Trimming shortened V by 1 base and J by 0 bases, and 9 bases separated the two germline ends. The CDR3 sequence is 15 residues long. Here the CDR3 DNA reads TGTGCCAGCAGCCAAGCGCGGGCCCTGAACACTGAAGCTTTCTTT. The encoded protein is CASSQARALNTEAFF.

The V and J genes are TRBV19 and TRBJ1-1; D perhaps matches TRBD1 (5 bases). Germline assignment: CDR1 LNHDA and CDR2 SQIVND (reference sequence). This CDR3 is built from 14 residues. With 5 bases removed from V and 1 base from J, the gap between germline ends came to 11 bases. The CDR3 DNA sequence: TGTGCCAGTAGTGTCTTCCAGGGGAACACTGAAGCTTTCTTT. Translated, it gives CASSVFQGNTEAFF. Together with reference TRBV19 and TRBJ1-1, the CDR3 gives the full variable domain: DGGITQSPKYLFRKEGQNVTLSCEQNLNHDAMYWYRQDPGQGLRLIYYSQIVNDFQKGDIAEGYSVSREKKESFPLTVTSAQKNPTAFYLCASSVFQGNTEAFFGQGTRLTVV.

This chain uses TRBV29-1 with TRBJ1-1; D uncertain. The V end lost 7 bases, the J end lost 0 bases, and 15 bases lay between the germline ends. This CDR3 has 14 residues. CDR1 is SQVTM, CDR2 ANQGSEA, per germline. The CDR3 bases are TGCAGCGCTGAGAGGAGAACCCTGAACACTGAAGCTTTCTTT. It encodes CSAERRTLNTEAFF.

The gene calls are TRBV9 and TRBJ2-1, with a tentative D call TRBD1 (5 bases). Germline CDR1 is SGDLS and CDR2 is YYNGEE. The CDR3 sequence is 14 residues long. Trimming removed 2 bases from V and 1 base from J, with 7 bases in between. CDR3 coding DNA: TGTGCCAGCAGCGTGCAGGGTTCCTACAATGAGCAGTTCTTC. It specifies CASSVQGSYNEQFF.

The chain couples TRBV9 to TRBJ2-1, with a weak D call TRBD2 (6 bases). Trimming shortened V by 3 bases and J by 0 bases, and 22 bases separated the two germline ends. The CDR3 covers 19 residues. CDR1 is SGDLS and CDR2 is YYNGEE in the germline V gene. In DNA form, the CDR3 reads TGTGCCAGCAGCGGCCAACACGGAGCGGGCCGGAGCTCCTACAATGAGCAGTTCTTC. Translation: CASSGQHGAGRSSYNEQFF.

The V gene is TRBV6-1, the J gene TRBJ2-7; the D gene is possibly TRBD2 (6 bases). This CDR3 spans 13 amino acids. V was clipped by 7 bases and J by 9 bases, with 19 bases between them. The V gene's germline CDR1 is MNHNS and CDR2 SASEGT. CDR3 protein: CASIQRLGYPQYV. The CDR3 region has the DNA TGTGCCAGCATCCAGAGACTAGGTTACCCGCAGTACGTC.

In this sample, this clone turned up once. The conserved phenylalanine or tryptophan normally closing the CDR3 is absent here, so this likely arose from a read error. The DNA is left out, because the CDR3 cannot be placed on it with certainty; the CDR3 is given as TCRdb lists it. The chain is built from TRBV11-3 and TRBJ1-2; the table names TRBD1, a call not compared with the DNA. A total of 16 residues make up the CDR3, ends included. CDR1 is SGHNT and CDR2 is YENEEA in the germline V gene. CDR3 loop: CASSLEDRGRRGKRVN.

A few counts support this clone. The V gene is TRBV5-1, the J gene TRBJ2-7; D gene uncertain. Trimming took 0 bases from V and 0 from J, leaving 10 bases between them. Germline lookup yields CDR1 SGHRS and CDR2 YFSETQ. The CDR3 has 15 amino acids. This CDR3 is CASSLGNPYSYEQYF. The CDR3 nucleotides are TGCGCCAGCAGCTTGGGAAATCCCTACTCCTACGAGCAGTACTTC.

This clone was picked up a small number of times. The chain combines TRBV7-6 with TRBJ1-5, with a weak D call TRBD1 (5 bases). This CDR3 has 14 amino acids. V was trimmed by 2 bases and J by 3 bases, leaving 8 bases between them. CDR1 and CDR2 from the germline V gene are SGHVS and FNYEAQ. CDR3 DNA sequence: TGTGCCAGCAGCTTACCAGGGTACAATCAGCCCCAGCATTTT. Its translation: CASSLPGYNQPQHF.

V usage is TRBV18 and J usage is TRBJ2-7, with 7 nucleotides matching TRBD2. The germline CDR1 and CDR2 sequences are KGHSH and LQKENI. Unmatched junction bases numbered 1, after V lost 3 bases and J lost 5 bases. This CDR3 has 12 amino acids. The CDR3 here is CASSPGGNEQYV. CDR3 DNA sequence: TGTGCCAGCTCACCCGGGGGGAACGAGCAGTACGTC.

This chain connects TRBV7-2 to TRBJ1-6; D not certain. This CDR3 is 16 amino acids long. The germline V gene encodes CDR1 SGHTA and CDR2 FQGNSA. Trimming took off 5 bases at V and 5 bases at J, with 16 bases between the two ends. CDR3 sequence reads: CASSRIPGSNNSPLHF. The CDR3 region has the DNA TGTGCCAGCAGCCGAATCCCCGGGTCCAATAATTCACCCCTCCACTTT. Complete variable domain (other parts from reference TRBV7-2 and TRBJ1-6): GAGVSQSPSNKVTEKGKDVELRCDPISGHTALYWYRQSLGQGLEFLIYFQGNSAPDKSGLPSDRFSAERTGGSVSTLTIQRTQQEDSAVYLCASSRIPGSNNSPLHFGNGTRLTVT.

The chain combines TRBV2 with TRBJ2-1; D not resolved. The CDR3 totals 12 residues. V shed 4 bases and J shed 6 bases, with 7 bases lying between them. Per germline, CDR1 SNHLY and CDR2 FYNNEI. The CDR3 DNA reads as TGTGCCAGCAGTGGCGACACCAATGAGCAGTTCTTC. It translates to CASSGDTNEQFF.

The chain links TRBV19 to TRBJ2-7; 12 positions agree with TRBD2. V lost 10 bases, J lost 6 bases, and 22 bases stayed unmatched. CDR3 length: 18 amino acids. The germline gives CDR1 LNHDA, CDR2 SQIVND (reference sequence). The CDR3 sequence: CATKTGLLAGGIPPEQYV. The CDR3 DNA reads as TGTGCCACCAAGACCGGGTTGCTAGCGGGAGGGATCCCCCCCGAGCAGTACGTC.

V and J are TRBV18 and TRBJ1-1; no reliable D call. CDR3 size: 15 residues. Trimming removed 3 bases at V and 2 bases at J, with 13 bases between. Germline loops: CDR1 KGHSH, CDR2 LQKENI. This CDR3 is CASSPLITTNTEAFF. CDR3 in DNA: TGTGCCAGCTCACCCCTGATCACTACTAACACTGAAGCTTTCTTT. Using reference TRBV18 and TRBJ1-1 for the parts outside the CDR3, the full variable domain is NAGVMQNPRHLVRRRGQEARLRCSPMKGHSHVYWYRQLPEEGLKFMVYLQKENIIDESGMPKERFSAEFPKEGPSILRIQQVVRGDSAAYFCASSPLITTNTEAFFGQGTRLTVV.

The chain recombines TRBV11-2 with TRBJ1-2; the match to TRBD1 covers 8 bases. Trimming took 5 bases from V and 6 from J; bases not matched to a gene: 5. In germline, CDR1 is SGHAT, CDR2 FQNNGV. This CDR3 has 13 amino acids. CDR3 residues: CASSQDREDGYTF. The CDR3 coding sequence is TGTGCCAGCAGCCAGGACAGGGAGGATGGCTACACCTTC.

DNA for the CDR3: TGTGCCAGCAGCTTAGCAGGGGGGGTCGGTACGCAGTATTTT. Its translation: CASSLAGGVGTQYF. The chain uses TRBV7-7 and TRBJ2-3; tentatively, D is TRBD2 (7 bases). Germline V gene sequence: CDR1 SSHAT, CDR2 FNYEAQ (reference sequence). The CDR3 spans 14 residues. V was pared by 0 bases and J by 8 bases, with 12 bases between.